This T cell receptor (beta chain) was identified in a study of blood T cell repertoires in COVID-19. Study-wide background: From T cells, B-cell-depleted T cells, or PBMCs came the material, which was cDNA or gDNA.

In the original processing: Amplification from reference gene primers served as the basis for estimated nucleated cell counts. This table comes from immunoSEQ multiplex PCR, and its TCRdb copy is limited to in-frame clones, with some not included. From that table come the V and J calls and clone size; the DNA was used to work out D and trimming. The sample consists of 200,000 to 300,000 clones, about 80% of them appearing once. The CDR3 runs to 16 residues. V gave up 0 bases and J gave up 7 bases, with 15 bases separating them. The germline V gene has CDR1 LGHDT and CDR2 YNNKEL (reference sequence). Sequenced material: peripheral blood. The chain joins TRBV3-1 (or the pseudogene TRBV3-2) to TRBJ1-4, with TRBD1 as a possible D gene (6 bases). The TCR sequence derives from a woman of 80 years or more with acute or convalescent COVID-19. The CDR3 bases are TGTGCCAGCAGCCAAGATTTGACGGCAGGGGTTGAAAAACTGTTTTTT. Amino acids: CASSQDLTAGVEKLFF.